These 15 T cell receptor beta chains share one sample of origin, sequenced in a study of cytomegalovirus exposure and HLA in healthy donors. Amplification used 60 Vbeta primers and 13 Jbeta primers. Libraries were prepared by immunoSEQ multiplex PCR; TCRdb keeps only in-frame clonotypes and omits some of them. The table records 95,000 to 150,000 clones, approximately 72% of them present only once. Input material: PBMCs. The receptors originated from a man aged 18 to 35 in good health and CMV-seronegative.

The chain joins TRBV4-3 to TRBJ2-3, with 9 positions matching TRBD1. From germline, CDR1 is LGHNA and CDR2 YSLEER. The CDR3 consists of 15 residues. The ends lost 1 base at V and 5 bases at J; junction bases unmatched: 4. The CDR3 loop reads CASSQGDRVVDTQYF. In DNA form, the CDR3 reads TGCGCCAGCAGCCAAGGGGACAGGGTGGTAGATACGCAGTATTTT.

This clone was recorded a few times. V usage is TRBV27 and J usage is TRBJ2-1; 11 nucleotides line up with TRBD2. The trim removed 4 bases at V and 6 bases at J, leaving 8 bases unmatched. Per germline, CDR1 MNHEY and CDR2 SMNVEV (reference sequence). The CDR3 totals 16 residues. This chain's CDR3 is CASSSLLAGVGNEQFF. CDR3 coding DNA: TGTGCCAGCAGTTCCTTACTAGCGGGAGTTGGCAATGAGCAGTTCTTC.

This clone was seen a handful of times. Within the sample, other DNA sequences also encode this same CDR3. V and J are TRBV11-2 and TRBJ1-2, with D perhaps matching TRBD1 (6 bases). Per the germline V gene, CDR1 is SGHAT and CDR2 is FQNNGV. Trimming stripped 5 bases from V and 13 bases from J, with 20 bases between. The CDR3 is 13 amino acids. The CDR3 is CASSILGSGEVTF. CDR3 nucleotide sequence: TGTGCCAGCAGCATACTCGGCTCAGGGGAAGTCACCTTC.

The chain is built from TRBV5-5 and TRBJ1-2, with 7 bases aligning to TRBD1. Germline-derived CDR1 and CDR2 are SGHKS and YYEKEE (reference sequence). This CDR3 has 18 amino acids. V was pared by 4 bases and J by 1 base, with 16 bases of the junction left unmatched. In DNA form, the CDR3 reads TGTGCCAGCAGCGCAGAGACAGGGTTTGACATCGGTAACTATGGCTACACCTTC. This translates into CASSAETGFDIGNYGYTF. Based on the CDR3 plus reference TRBV5-5 and TRBJ1-2, the full variable domain is DAGVTQSPTHLIKTRGQQVTLRCSPISGHKSVSWYQQVLGQGPQFIFQYYEKEERGRGNFPDRFSARQFPNYSSELNVNALLLGDSALYLCASSAETGFDIGNYGYTFGSGTRLTVV.

The chain uses TRBV5-1 and TRBJ2-1; the D gene is possibly TRBD2 (6 bases). The V and J ends lost 4 bases and 2 bases respectively, with 10 bases between them. Germline V gives CDR1 SGHRS, CDR2 YFSETQ. This CDR3 has 14 residues. The CDR3 sequence: CASSPSGAYNEQFF. The CDR3 DNA reads as TGCGCCAGCAGCCCCTCGGGGGCCTACAATGAGCAGTTCTTC. The whole variable domain, remainder taken from reference TRBV5-1 and TRBJ2-1, is KAGVTQTPRYLIKTRGQQVTLSCSPISGHRSVSWYQQTPGQGLQFLFEYFSETQRNKGNFPGRFSGRQFSNSRSEMNVSTLELGDSALYLCASSPSGAYNEQFFGPGTRLTVL.

This clone occurred a few times. This rearrangement joins TRBV4-2 to TRBJ2-1, with D unresolved. Trimming cost V 0 bases and J 4 bases, with 7 bases left between them. This CDR3 contains 14 residues. Germline V gives CDR1 LGHNA, CDR2 YNFKEQ. DNA for the CDR3: TGTGCCAGCAGCCAAGACTCGTCTTACAATGAGCAGTTCTTC. Translating gives CASSQDSSYNEQFF.

This chain links TRBV10-3 with TRBJ1-5; D is perhaps TRBD1 (5 bases). The CDR3 sequence is 16 residues long. The germline gives CDR1 ENHRY, CDR2 SYGVKD. Trimming cost V 1 base and J 7 bases, with 17 bases left between them. The CDR3 DNA sequence: TGTGCCATCAGTGAGTTTGGGGCCGGGCGTGGGCAGCCCCAGCATTTT. This sequence encodes CAISEFGAGRGQPQHF.

This chain links TRBV28 with TRBJ2-2; weak D call: TRBD2 (7 bases). V was trimmed by 8 bases and J by 5 bases, leaving 15 bases between them. The CDR3 covers 14 residues. From germline, CDR1 is MDHEN and CDR2 SYDVKM. The CDR3 loop is CASQEGGLTGELFF. In DNA, the CDR3 is TGTGCCAGCCAAGAGGGGGGGCTTACCGGGGAGCTGTTTTTT.

The chain couples TRBV10-3 to TRBJ1-2, with a weak D call TRBD1 (6 bases). V lost 0 bases and J 4 bases, leaving 12 bases between the germline ends. The CDR3 consists of 15 residues. Germline V CDR1 and CDR2: ENHRY, SYGVKD. CDR3 nucleotide sequence: TGTGCCATCAGTGAGTCGCAAAGGGGGATCTATGGCTACACCTTC. As protein: CAISESQRGIYGYTF.

The J gene is TRBJ2-5, the V gene TRBV29-1, with D possibly TRBD2 on 7 matching bases. The CDR3 is made up of 15 amino acids. CDR1 SQVTM and CDR2 ANQGSEA come from the germline V gene. Trimming stripped 0 bases from V and 5 bases from J, with 16 bases between. The DNA for the CDR3 is TGCAGCGTTGAAGAGTCTCGGGGGGCGCTTGAGACCCAGTACTTC. It codes for CSVEESRGALETQYF.

The CDR3 reads CASSSGLSVEQYF. The CDR3 nucleotides are TGTGCCAGCAGCTCGGGACTTTCAGTCGAGCAGTACTTC. The V and J genes are TRBV13 and TRBJ2-7; D perhaps matches TRBD2 (6 bases). Looked up from germline, CDR1 is PRHDT and CDR2 is FYEKMQ (reference sequence). This CDR3 contains 13 residues. Deletions cut 4 bases from V and 6 bases from J, with 13 bases between.

The chain has TRBV15 and TRBJ1-1, with D hard to call. Germline V lookup: CDR1 LNHNV, CDR2 YYDKDF (reference sequence). The CDR3 is 14 amino acids. Trimming took 2 bases from V and 0 from J, leaving 7 bases between them. This CDR3 reads CATSRKTVNTEAFF. The CDR3 DNA follows: TGTGCCACCAGCAGAAAAACAGTGAACACTGAAGCTTTCTTT.

The chain links TRBV6-6 to TRBJ2-7; tentative D call: TRBD1 (6 bases). Trimming removed 6 bases from V and 1 base from J, with 10 bases in between. The CDR3 spans 13 residues. CDR1 and CDR2 (germline): MNHNY, SVGAGI (reference sequence). CDR3 residues: CASRTDRSYEQYF. The CDR3 DNA follows: TGTGCCAGCAGAACCGACAGGTCCTACGAGCAGTACTTC.

The chain links TRBV30 to TRBJ2-7; perhaps TRBD1 as D (5 bases). The CDR3 sequence is 13 residues long. Trimming left V 3 bases short and J 3 bases short, with 12 bases between. Germline CDR1 reads GTSNPN; CDR2 reads SVGIG (reference sequence). The CDR3 loop reads CAWSPRTSYEQYF. The CDR3 DNA is TGTGCCTGGAGCCCCAGGACAAGCTACGAGCAGTACTTC.

This clone occurred once. CDR3 protein: CASILPGGGGKAYF. In DNA, the CDR3 is TGCGCCAGCATCCTCCCAGGGGGAGGAGGTAAGGCGTATTTT. This chain uses TRBV5-1 with TRBJ2-3, with D maybe TRBD1 (7 bases). Germline V gene sequence: CDR1 SGHRS, CDR2 YFSETQ. The ends were cut back, 6 bases at V and 14 bases at J, with 25 bases in the middle. This CDR3 has 14 amino acids.